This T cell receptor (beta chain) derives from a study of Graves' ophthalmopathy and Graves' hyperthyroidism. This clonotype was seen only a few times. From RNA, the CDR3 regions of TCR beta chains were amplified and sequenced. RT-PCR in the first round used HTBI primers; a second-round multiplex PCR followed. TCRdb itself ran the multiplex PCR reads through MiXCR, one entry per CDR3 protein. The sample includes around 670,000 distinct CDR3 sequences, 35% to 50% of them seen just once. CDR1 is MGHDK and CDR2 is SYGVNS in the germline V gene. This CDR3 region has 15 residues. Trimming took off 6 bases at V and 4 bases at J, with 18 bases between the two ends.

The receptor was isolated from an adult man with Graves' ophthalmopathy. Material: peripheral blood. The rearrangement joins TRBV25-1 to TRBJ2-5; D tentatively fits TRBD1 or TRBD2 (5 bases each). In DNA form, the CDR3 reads TGTGCCAGCAGCCCAACGGGACGTCGCTCAGAGACCCAGTACTTC. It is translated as CASSPTGRRSETQYF.